This T cell receptor beta chain originates from a study of T cell changes during pregnancy in multiple sclerosis. This clone was seen only once. Other DNA sequences of this sample code for an identical CDR3. Sequenced by immunoSEQ multiplex PCR; TCRdb stores in-frame clones only, minus some. The profile shows some 70,000 clones, almost 95% of them singletons. The CDR3 runs 16 residues. The germline gives CDR1 MRHNA, CDR2 SNTAGT. Trimming left V 0 bases short and J 4 bases short, with 14 bases between. This receptor was obtained from a female donor in good health, enrolled as a control in a pregnancy study. Specimen: CD8+ T cells from peripheral blood mononuclear cells, collected in the third trimester of pregnancy. This chain connects TRBV6-4 to TRBJ2-3; possible D gene TRBD1, 7 bases. CDR3 nucleotides: TGTGCCAGCAGTGACTCAGTGGCAGGGGGGCCAGATACGCAGTATTTT. Its protein product is CASSDSVAGGPDTQYF.